This section outlines one TCR beta chain sequence together with its context. This clone showed up just a few times. Its antigen is still unknown. No qualities accompany the bases; no much larger clone lies one base away. Libraries came from the immunoSEQ multiplex PCR assay. The multiplex PCR relied on a mix of 60 forward primers for TCR Vbeta segments and 13 reverse primers for TCR Jbeta segments. Amplification of the CDR3 region of rearranged TCR beta genes was performed with a multiplex PCR assay on genomic DNA. Amplified TCR beta libraries were sequenced as 87-base-pair reads on the Illumina HiSeq System. Concerning the study's data processing: In a later analysis, roughly 80 million unique TCR beta chains were counted across the roughly 670 repertoires, and roughly 11 million of these chains were shared by at least two donors. Raw reads were error-corrected and collapsed into unique sequences by a nearest-neighbor algorithm in which closely related sequences were merged to remove PCR and sequencing errors. CDR3 sequences were aligned to IMGT reference sequences to assign V, D and J gene segments. For a sequence to be retained, a match of at least six nucleotides was required to both a V gene segment and a J gene segment. A rearrangement counted as productive if the CDR3 had no stop codons and remained in frame with V and J, and every other rearrangement counted as non-productive. Following IMGT convention, CDR3 was defined as the stretch from the second conserved V-encoded cysteine to the conserved J-encoded phenylalanine. In an earlier analysis of approximately 500 of the donors, sequences lacking an unambiguous match to a single V gene segment were excluded. An earlier analysis of several hundred of the donors called V segments functional above 56.7% productive rearrangements and segregating when the between-donor standard deviation exceeded 5%. A statistical classification framework was built for diagnosing cytomegalovirus status from the catalog of TCR beta chain sequences. In a later analysis, TCR nucleotide sequences were compared against IMGT/GENE-DB human TR gene sequences so that V and J genes could be assigned. Using the TCRdist pipeline, a later analysis assigned CDR3 sequences along with most-parsimonious VDJ recombination scenarios. A later analysis defined each TCR beta chain by its CDR3 amino acid sequence plus V-gene family, and excluded reads lacking a unique V-gene family. As a way to deal with suspected cross-contamination and a sequencing artifact, a later analysis dropped approximately 570 nucleotide sequences that were highly shared and had low generation probability. For each public chain, a later analysis derived a clonal expansion index from normalized ranks of inferred template counts within each repertoire. In a later analysis, generation probabilities were computed with a VDJ recombination model fitted to out-of-frame rearrangements, and the resulting probabilities were checked against IGoR. Hypergeometric tests were used in a later analysis to score TCR-TCR, TCR-HLA and TCR-CMV co-occurrence, with a repertoire-size bias correction applied to the TCR pairs. False discovery rates were estimated in a later analysis by permuting HLA or CMV assignments 20 times. A later analysis grouped co-occurring TCRs with DBSCAN, adding TCRdist sequence similarity when clustering within HLA-allele-positive subsets. For co-occurrence clustering, repertoires with fewer than 30,000 or more than 120,000 public chains were excluded, along with roughly 5 repertoires with anomalous nucleotide sharing. This immuneACCESS table, as held by TCRdb, lists in-frame sequences with V and J called but not all clones. Of the missing ones, under half trace to an unresolved V gene in checked studies; the others have no known cause. The DNA gave D and trimming, while V, J and clone size come from that table. The sample table contains about 140,000 clones; only one count was recorded for around 79% of them. Jointly, the top ten make up 2.8% of the sample.

The data originate from a study of cytomegalovirus exposure and HLA in healthy donors (dated by TCRdb to 2016 to 2017). For the wider study: An earlier analysis of some 600 of the donors reported 276 Gb of sequence data and 95 million to 140 million unique TCR beta sequences obtained from 150 million to 200 million T cells. An early release covering approximately 600 HLA-typed donors comprised about 300 gigabases of sequencing data and around 80 million unique TCR sequences. A separate validation cohort of about 110 different subjects was used in addition to the roughly 700-subject first cohort. Four to six DR-DQ haplotypes were handled as single units for association and clustering, since linkage in the cohort was strong. Every discovery cohort repertoire had been produced on one sequencing platform. Alongside the repertoire data, information on donor age, sex, ethnicity and CMV serostatus was compiled. Among around 400 genotyped donors of the cohort, an average of roughly 230,000 unique TCR beta nucleotide sequences was sequenced per donor, of which 15% to 20% were non-productive. In a later analysis, previously published TCR beta repertoires from 550 to 700 donors were re-analyzed and high-resolution HLA genotyping was added so that TCR occurrence patterns could be studied. HLA typing included class I and class II loci at four-digit resolution. High-throughput TCR immunosequencing, statistical association of individual TCRs with disease status, and machine learning were combined to predict cytomegalovirus infection status. Typing coverage differed by locus: A, B, C, DRB1 and DQB1 were typed in about 620-640 donors, DQA1 in about 560, DPA1 in 606, and DPB1 in just under 480. The study profiled the T cell repertoires of under 850 subjects by immunosequencing and related them to cytomegalovirus serostatus. In the later analysis, no new phenotypic data were used to find candidate immune exposures; instead, reliance was placed on TCR beta sequences and their occurrence across donors. Among the approximately 420 genotyped donors, approximately 81% belonged to the genetic ancestry cluster associated with self-reported Caucasian donors. The aim of the study was to test whether cataloging public T cell receptors could identify signatures of past pathogen exposure. In an earlier analysis of over 550 of the donors, high-throughput TCR beta sequencing was used to judge whether each TCR beta V gene segment behaved as functional or pseudogenic. In a later genetic analysis, genome-wide SNP genotypes for about 65% of the roughly 670 donors were used, and that subset was treated as a discovery cohort. On the study overall, not on this receptor specifically: Specific HLA alleles were associated with about 17,000 TCR beta sequences at a false discovery rate of 0.05 in a later analysis. In a later analysis, HLA-associated TCR beta chains were found to be more clonally expanded and to have lower generation probabilities than equally common non-associated chains. For the cohort, immune exposure information was limited to CMV serostatus. Linkage disequilibrium might explain the correlated functional status among segregating V segments, but an unknown experimental factor could not be excluded. A further reported finding was that TCR beta sequences accurately predicted the HLA-A and HLA-B alleles for most subjects in the first cohort. Broadly in line with IMGT annotations, most TCR beta V segments showed up in productive rearrangements about 87% or about 30% of the time in an earlier analysis of under 700 of the donors. Most TCR sequences were seen in very few donors, while some public TCRs were found in many individuals. Cytomegalovirus status was reported to be diagnosed by the classifier with high specificity and sensitivity in both the original and validation cohorts. Because counts were too low, approximately 18 rarely observed V segments, including chromosome 9 orphons, were excluded from the earlier analysis of around 590 of the donors. According to the authors, the approach could potentially be generalized to other disease states and immunological phenotypes. Because HLA typing was missing for some donors at each locus, association tests included only the typed subset. A later genetic analysis reported fewer N-insertions in productive TCRs among donors in an Asian-associated ancestry cluster than the 666-donor mean. When HLA alleles, especially DR and DQ, strongly co-occurred, attributing TCR associations to individual alleles was difficult. A later analysis reported that several top co-occurrence clusters appeared linked to parvovirus B19, influenza, CMV and Epstein-Barr virus. According to a later analysis, most CMV-associated TCR beta chains appeared to be HLA-restricted, and the HLA associations seemed to be driven largely by CMV exposure. The sequencing pipeline was judged likely to have produced a cluster of highly shared sequence variants as a technical artifact. Presence/absence analyses assumed roughly uniform sequencing depth across donors, an assumption that may not hold. A total of 164 TCR beta chains were listed by the study as associated with cytomegalovirus. In this cohort, only TCR beta chains were sequenced, and detectable features were limited by the absence of alpha or paired-chain data. In a later analysis, the rate of TCR association differed among HLA loci, with DRB1 alleles having the most associated TCRs and HLA-C alleles having the fewest. V-gene and J-gene trimming of TCR beta chains was associated with a missense DCLRE1C variant in a later genetic analysis, and the association was replicated in an independent cohort. In vitro tests confirmed that a few of the cytomegalovirus-associated TCR beta chains recognize cytomegalovirus antigens.

The cohort consisted of 600 to 750 healthy bone marrow donors. All cohort members were sampled while nominally healthy, although unrecorded immune exposures were likely present. The donor tested CMV seronegative and was one of the 352 seronegative cohort members. Every donor gave a peripheral blood sample, and the peripheral blood mononuclear cells from that sample were used for TCR beta sequencing. Genomic DNA extraction from the blood cell samples was performed with the Qiagen DNeasy Blood Extraction Kit. What was sequenced was PBMCs. The sequence was collected from a male donor in good health and CMV-seronegative.

The bases are TGCGCCAGCAGCCAAGCAAATATCGGGACAGGCGAAGCTTTCTTT. Its amino acids are CASSQANIGTGEAFF. The rearrangement combines TRBV4-1 with TRBJ1-1, and 8 bases in between align with TRBD1. CDR1 and CDR2 are read off the germline V gene as MGHRA and YSYEKL. The V end gives up 1 base and the J end 8 bases, leaving 9 bases in the junction not matched to a gene. The CDR3 sequence holds 15 residues, the cysteine and phenylalanine included. Only the CDR3 portion is preserved as DNA: 45 bases, with reading frame beginning at the first base.